This TCR beta chain appears in the sequencing data of a study of T cell repertoires in cytomegalovirus infection. Note on this clonotype: The antigen is undetermined. A much larger clone lies a single base off, so this may be a read error.

V lost 6 bases and J 4 bases, leaving 16 bases between the germline ends. This CDR3 spans 15 amino acids. Each CDR3 protein is one row after TCRdb ran MiXCR on the reads. This sample yields roughly 800,000 distinct CDR3 sequences, of which 29% are seen a single time; 13% belongs to the top ten. The sequence came from a human donor in good health (CMV status not recorded). Some clones in this sample may be carry-over from other donors' samples. The input for sequencing was cultured CD8+ T cells from PBMCs, taken from culture after CMV antigen stimulation. The rearrangement joins TRBV12-3 or TRBV12-4 to TRBJ1-3; D is perhaps TRBD1 (5 bases). DNA for the CDR3: TGTGCCAGCAGATCTATGTCCCGGACAGGAAACACCATATATTTT. It codes for CASRSMSRTGNTIYF.